This TCR beta chain was identified during a study of T cell responses to AZD1222 COVID-19 vaccine. The wider study: Whether given at about 4 or about 12 weeks, second doses were pooled. Study-level points and caveats: Regions left unmutated in variants are reportedly the target of nearly half of spike-specific TCRs. Spike-specific TCRs gained breadth and depth after people received two AZD1222 doses. Sampling captured repertoires only after the peak T cell response.

Sequencing was performed with immunoSEQ multiplex PCR; in TCRdb, only in-frame clones are kept and a portion is missing. The profile shows about 96,000 clones, almost 90% of them singletons. The CDR3 is made up of 15 amino acids. The V end was cut by 6 bases, the J end by 4 bases, with 15 bases between. CDR1 MDHEN and CDR2 SYDVKM come from the germline V gene. As for this clone: Its specificity is not known.

The material was peripheral blood, obtained on day 0 of AZD1222 vaccination. This TCR derives from an adult in good health. This chain joins TRBV28 and TRBJ1-4; the D is unclear. This CDR3 reads CASRPPGPFNEKLFF. As DNA, the CDR3 is TGTGCCAGCAGGCCCCCGGGCCCCTTTAATGAAAAACTGTTTTTT.